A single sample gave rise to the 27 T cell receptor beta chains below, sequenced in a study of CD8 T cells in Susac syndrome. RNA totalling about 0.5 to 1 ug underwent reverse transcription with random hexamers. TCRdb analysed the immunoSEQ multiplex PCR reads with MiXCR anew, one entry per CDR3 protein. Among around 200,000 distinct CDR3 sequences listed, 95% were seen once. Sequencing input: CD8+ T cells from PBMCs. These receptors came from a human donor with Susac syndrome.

CDR3 loop: CASSYGTGNIADTQYF. The DNA for the CDR3 is TGTGCCAGCAGCTACGGGACAGGAAATATTGCAGATACGCAGTATTTT. This rearrangement joins TRBV5-6 to TRBJ2-3; 8 bases fit TRBD1. The CDR3 runs to 16 residues. V shed 3 bases and J 4 bases; nucleotides not matched to a gene: 10. Germline CDR1 and CDR2: SGHDT and YYEEEE. The full variable domain, its missing parts supplied by reference TRBV5-6 and TRBJ2-3, is DAGVTQSPTHLIKTRGQQVTLRCSPKSGHDTVSWYQQALGQGPQFIFQYYEEEERQRGNFPDRFSGHQFPNYSSELNVNALLLGDSALYLCASSYGTGNIADTQYFGPGTRLTVL.

In DNA form, the CDR3 reads TGTGCCAGCAGCTTAATGGGGGGAGGACTCTATGAAGAGACCCAGTACTTC. Its protein is CASSLMGGGLYEETQYF. The chain links TRBV13 to TRBJ2-5, with D tentatively TRBD2 (6 bases). Germline loops: CDR1 PRHDT, CDR2 FYEKMQ (reference sequence). The CDR3 runs to 17 residues. V dropped 2 bases and J dropped 3 bases, with 19 bases sitting between them.

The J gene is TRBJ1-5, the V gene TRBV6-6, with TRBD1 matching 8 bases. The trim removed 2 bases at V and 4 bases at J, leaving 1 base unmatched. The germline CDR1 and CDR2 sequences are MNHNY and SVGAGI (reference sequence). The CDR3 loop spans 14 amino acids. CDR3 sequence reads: CASSYGTGNQPQHF. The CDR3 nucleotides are TGTGCCAGCAGTTACGGGACAGGTAATCAGCCCCAGCATTTT.

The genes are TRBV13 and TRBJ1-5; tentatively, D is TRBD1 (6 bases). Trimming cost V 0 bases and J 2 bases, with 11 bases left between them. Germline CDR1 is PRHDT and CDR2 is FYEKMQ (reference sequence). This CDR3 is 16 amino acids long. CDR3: CASSLGAGEGNQPQHF. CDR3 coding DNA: TGTGCCAGCAGCTTAGGGGCAGGGGAGGGCAATCAGCCCCAGCATTTT.

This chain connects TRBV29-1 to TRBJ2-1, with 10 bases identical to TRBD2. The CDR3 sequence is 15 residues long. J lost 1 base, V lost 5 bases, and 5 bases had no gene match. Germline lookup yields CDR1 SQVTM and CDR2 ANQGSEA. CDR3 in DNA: TGCAGCGTTTCCGGGACTAGCGTTTCCTACAATGAGCAGTTCTTC. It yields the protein CSVSGTSVSYNEQFF.

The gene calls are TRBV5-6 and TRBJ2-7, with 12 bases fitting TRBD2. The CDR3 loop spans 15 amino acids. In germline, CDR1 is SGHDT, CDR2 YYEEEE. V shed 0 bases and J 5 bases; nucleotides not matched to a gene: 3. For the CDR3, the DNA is TGTGCCAGCAGCTTGGGACTAGCGGGAGATGACGAGCAGTACTTC. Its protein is CASSLGLAGDDEQYF. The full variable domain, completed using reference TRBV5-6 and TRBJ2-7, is DAGVTQSPTHLIKTRGQQVTLRCSPKSGHDTVSWYQQALGQGPQFIFQYYEEEERQRGNFPDRFSGHQFPNYSSELNVNALLLGDSALYLCASSLGLAGDDEQYFGPGTRLTVT.

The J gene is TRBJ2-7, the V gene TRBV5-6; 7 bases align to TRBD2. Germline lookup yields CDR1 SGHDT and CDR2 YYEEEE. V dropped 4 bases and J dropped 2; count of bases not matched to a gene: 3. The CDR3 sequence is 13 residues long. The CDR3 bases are TGTGCCAGCAGCACCGGGACTACCTACGAGCAGTACTTC. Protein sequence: CASSTGTTYEQYF.

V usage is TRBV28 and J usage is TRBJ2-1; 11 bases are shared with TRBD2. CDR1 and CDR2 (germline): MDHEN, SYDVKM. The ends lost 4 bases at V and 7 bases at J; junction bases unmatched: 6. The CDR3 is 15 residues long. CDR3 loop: CASSSLAGVLNEQFF. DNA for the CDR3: TGTGCCAGCAGTTCACTAGCGGGAGTGTTGAATGAGCAGTTCTTC.

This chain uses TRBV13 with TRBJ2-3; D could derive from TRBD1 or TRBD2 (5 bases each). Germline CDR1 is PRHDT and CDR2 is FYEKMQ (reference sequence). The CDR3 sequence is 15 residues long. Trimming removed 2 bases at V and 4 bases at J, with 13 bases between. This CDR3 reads CASSLRGERPDTQYF. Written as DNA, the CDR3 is TGTGCCAGCAGCTTACGAGGGGAGAGACCAGATACGCAGTATTTT.

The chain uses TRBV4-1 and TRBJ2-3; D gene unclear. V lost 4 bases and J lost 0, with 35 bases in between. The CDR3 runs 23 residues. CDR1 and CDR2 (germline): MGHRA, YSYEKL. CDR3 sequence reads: CASSPPSRLEASATEPSTDTQYF. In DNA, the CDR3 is TGCGCCAGCAGCCCCCCCTCCCGGCTCGAGGCGTCAGCTACAGAACCTAGCACAGATACGCAGTATTTT.

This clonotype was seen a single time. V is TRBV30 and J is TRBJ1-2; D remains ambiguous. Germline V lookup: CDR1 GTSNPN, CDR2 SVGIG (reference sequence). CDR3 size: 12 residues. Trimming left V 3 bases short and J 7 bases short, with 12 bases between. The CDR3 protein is CAWSSPESGYTF. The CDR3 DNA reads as TGTGCCTGGAGCTCCCCCGAGAGTGGCTACACCTTC.

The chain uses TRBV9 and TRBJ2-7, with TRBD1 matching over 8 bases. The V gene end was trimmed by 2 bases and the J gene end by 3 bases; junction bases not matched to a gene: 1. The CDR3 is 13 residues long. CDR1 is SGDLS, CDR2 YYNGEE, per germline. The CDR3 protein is CASSVTGDYEQYF. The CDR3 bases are TGTGCCAGCAGCGTGACAGGGGACTACGAGCAGTACTTC. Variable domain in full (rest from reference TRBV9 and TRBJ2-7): DSGVTQTPKHLITATGQRVTLRCSPRSGDLSVYWYQQSLDQGLQFLIQYYNGEERAKGNILERFSAQQFPDLHSELNLSSLELGDSALYFCASSVTGDYEQYFGPGTRLTVT.

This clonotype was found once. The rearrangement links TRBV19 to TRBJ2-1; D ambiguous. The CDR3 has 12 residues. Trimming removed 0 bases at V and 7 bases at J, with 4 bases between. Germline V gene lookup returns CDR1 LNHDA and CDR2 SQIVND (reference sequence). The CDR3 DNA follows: TGTGCCAGTAGTATAGATCTTAATGAGCAGTTCTTC. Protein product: CASSIDLNEQFF.

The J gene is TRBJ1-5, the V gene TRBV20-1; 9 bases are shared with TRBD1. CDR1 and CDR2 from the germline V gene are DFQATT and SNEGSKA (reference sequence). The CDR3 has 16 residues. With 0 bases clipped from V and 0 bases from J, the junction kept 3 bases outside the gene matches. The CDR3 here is CSARDTGGGSNQPQHF. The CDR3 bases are TGCAGTGCTAGAGATACAGGGGGCGGTAGCAATCAGCCCCAGCATTTT.

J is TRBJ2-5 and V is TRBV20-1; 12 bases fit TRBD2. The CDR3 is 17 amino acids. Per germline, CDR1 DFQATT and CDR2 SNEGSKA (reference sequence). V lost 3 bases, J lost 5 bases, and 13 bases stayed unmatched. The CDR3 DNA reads TGCAGTGCTAGTGTGTGGCTAGCGGGGGGGCCAGGGGAGACCCAGTACTTC. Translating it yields CSASVWLAGGPGETQYF.

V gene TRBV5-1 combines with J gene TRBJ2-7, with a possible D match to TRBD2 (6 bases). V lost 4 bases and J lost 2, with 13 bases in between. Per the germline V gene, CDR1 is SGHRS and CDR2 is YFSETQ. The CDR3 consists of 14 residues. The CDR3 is CASSTGWGAYEQYF. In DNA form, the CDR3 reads TGCGCCAGCAGCACCGGGTGGGGGGCCTACGAGCAGTACTTC. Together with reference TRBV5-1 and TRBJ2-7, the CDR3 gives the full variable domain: KAGVTQTPRYLIKTRGQQVTLSCSPISGHRSVSWYQQTPGQGLQFLFEYFSETQRNKGNFPGRFSGRQFSNSRSEMNVSTLELGDSALYLCASSTGWGAYEQYFGPGTRLTVT.

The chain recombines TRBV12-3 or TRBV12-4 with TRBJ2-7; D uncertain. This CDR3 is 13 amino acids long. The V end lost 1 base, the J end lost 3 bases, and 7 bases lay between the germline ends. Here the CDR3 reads CASSLGQVYEQYF. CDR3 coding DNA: TGTGCCAGCAGTTTAGGTCAGGTCTACGAGCAGTACTTC.

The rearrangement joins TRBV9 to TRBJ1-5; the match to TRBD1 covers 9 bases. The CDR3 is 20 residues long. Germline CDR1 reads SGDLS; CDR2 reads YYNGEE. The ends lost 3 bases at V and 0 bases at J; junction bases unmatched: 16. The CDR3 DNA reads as TGTGCCAGCAGCGCCCGGGACAGGGAGTCCCCTACCCTTAGCAATCAGCCCCAGCATTTT. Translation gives CASSARDRESPTLSNQPQHF.

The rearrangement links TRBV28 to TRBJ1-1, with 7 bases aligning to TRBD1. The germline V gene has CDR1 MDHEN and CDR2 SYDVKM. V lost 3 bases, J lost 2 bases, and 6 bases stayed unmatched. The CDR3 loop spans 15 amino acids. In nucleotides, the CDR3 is TGTGCCAGCAGTTTGCTCGGGACAGCAAACACTGAAGCTTTCTTT. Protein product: CASSLLGTANTEAFF. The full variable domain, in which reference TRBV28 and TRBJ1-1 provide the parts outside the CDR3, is DVKVTQSSRYLVKRTGEKVFLECVQDMDHENMFWYRQDPGLGLRLIYFSYDVKMKEKGDIPEGYSVSREKKERFSLILESASTNQTSMYLCASSLLGTANTEAFFGQGTRLTVV.

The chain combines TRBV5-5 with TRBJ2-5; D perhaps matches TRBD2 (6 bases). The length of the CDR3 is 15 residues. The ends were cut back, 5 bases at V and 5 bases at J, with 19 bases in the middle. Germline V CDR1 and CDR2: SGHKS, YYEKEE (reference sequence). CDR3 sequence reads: CASSPNRDLFETQYF. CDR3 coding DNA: TGTGCCAGCAGTCCGAACCGGGACTTGTTCGAGACCCAGTACTTC.

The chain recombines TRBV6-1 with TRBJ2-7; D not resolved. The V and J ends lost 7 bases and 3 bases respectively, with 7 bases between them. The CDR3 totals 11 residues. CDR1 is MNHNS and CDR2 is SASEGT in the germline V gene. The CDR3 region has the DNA TGTGCCAGCACCCACAACTACGAGCAGTACTTC. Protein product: CASTHNYEQYF.

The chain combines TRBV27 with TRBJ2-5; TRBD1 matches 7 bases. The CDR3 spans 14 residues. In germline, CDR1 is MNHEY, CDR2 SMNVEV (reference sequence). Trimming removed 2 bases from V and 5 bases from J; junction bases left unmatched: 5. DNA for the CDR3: TGTGCCAGCAGTTTAAAACAGGGGCGGGAGACCCAGTACTTC. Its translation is CASSLKQGRETQYF.

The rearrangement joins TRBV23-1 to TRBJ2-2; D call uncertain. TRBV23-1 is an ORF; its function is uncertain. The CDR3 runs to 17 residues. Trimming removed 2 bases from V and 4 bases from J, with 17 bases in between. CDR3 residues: CASSQRNSFQITGELFF. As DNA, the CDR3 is TGCGCCAGCAGTCAACGGAATAGCTTCCAGATCACCGGGGAGCTGTTTTTT.

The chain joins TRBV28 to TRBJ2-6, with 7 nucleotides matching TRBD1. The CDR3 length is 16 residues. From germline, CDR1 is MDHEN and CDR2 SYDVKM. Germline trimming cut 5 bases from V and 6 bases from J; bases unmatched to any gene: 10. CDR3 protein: CASSQLQGSEANVLTF. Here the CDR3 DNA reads TGTGCCAGCAGTCAGCTACAGGGGTCCGAGGCCAACGTCCTGACTTTC.

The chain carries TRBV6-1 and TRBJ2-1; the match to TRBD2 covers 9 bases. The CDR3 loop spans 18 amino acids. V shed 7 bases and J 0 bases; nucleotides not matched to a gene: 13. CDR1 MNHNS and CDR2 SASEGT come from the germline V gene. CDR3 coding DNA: TGTGCCAGCAAACGACTAGCGGCATTTAGGAGCTCCTACAATGAGCAGTTCTTC. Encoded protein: CASKRLAAFRSSYNEQFF.

Written as DNA, the CDR3 is TGCAGTGGTCAGCGGGAGGGCTCCTACGAGCAGTACTTC. This codes for CSGQREGSYEQYF. J is TRBJ2-7 and V is TRBV20-1; 10 positions match TRBD2. The germline CDR1 and CDR2 sequences are DFQATT and SNEGSKA (reference sequence). The junction had 3 bases not matched to a gene; V was cut back by 7 bases and J by 0 bases. CDR3 length equals 13 residues.

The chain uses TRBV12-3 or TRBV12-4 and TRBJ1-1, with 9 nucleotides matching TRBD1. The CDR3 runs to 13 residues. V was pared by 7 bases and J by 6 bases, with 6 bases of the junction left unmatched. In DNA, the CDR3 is TGTGCCAGCATTCGGGACAGGGCGGCTGAAGCTTTCTTT. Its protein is CASIRDRAAEAFF.